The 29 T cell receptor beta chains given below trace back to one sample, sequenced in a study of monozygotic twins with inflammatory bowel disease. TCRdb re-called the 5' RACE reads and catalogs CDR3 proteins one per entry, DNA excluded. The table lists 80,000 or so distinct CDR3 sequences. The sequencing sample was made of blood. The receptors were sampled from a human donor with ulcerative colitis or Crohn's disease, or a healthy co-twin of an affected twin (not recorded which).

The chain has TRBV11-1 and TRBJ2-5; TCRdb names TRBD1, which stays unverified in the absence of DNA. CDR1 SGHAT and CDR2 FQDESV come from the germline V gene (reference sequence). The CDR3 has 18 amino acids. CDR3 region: CASSSVPDRVRVKETQYF. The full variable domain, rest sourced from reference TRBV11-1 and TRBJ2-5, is EAEVAQSPRYKITEKSQAVAFWCDPISGHATLYWYRQILGQGPELLVQFQDESVVDDSQLPKDRFSAERLKGVDSTLKIQPAELGDSAMYLCASSSVPDRVRVKETQYFGPGTRLLVL.

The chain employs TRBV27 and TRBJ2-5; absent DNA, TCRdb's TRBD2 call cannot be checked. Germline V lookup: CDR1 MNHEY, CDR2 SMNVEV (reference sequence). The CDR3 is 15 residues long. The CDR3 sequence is CASSLSNRPGGTQYF.

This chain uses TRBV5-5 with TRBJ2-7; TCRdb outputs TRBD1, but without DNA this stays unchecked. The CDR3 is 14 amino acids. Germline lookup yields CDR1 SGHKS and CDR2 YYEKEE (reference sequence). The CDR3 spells CASSLTGRYYEQYF. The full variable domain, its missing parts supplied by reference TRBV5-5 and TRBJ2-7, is DAGVTQSPTHLIKTRGQQVTLRCSPISGHKSVSWYQQVLGQGPQFIFQYYEKEERGRGNFPDRFSARQFPNYSSELNVNALLLGDSALYLCASSLTGRYYEQYFGPGTRLTVT.

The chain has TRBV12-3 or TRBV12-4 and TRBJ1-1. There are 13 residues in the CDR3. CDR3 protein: CASSFSQFTEAFF.

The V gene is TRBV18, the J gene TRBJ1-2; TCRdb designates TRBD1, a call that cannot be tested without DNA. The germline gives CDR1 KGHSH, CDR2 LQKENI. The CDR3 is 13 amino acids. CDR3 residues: CASSGTATAGYTF.

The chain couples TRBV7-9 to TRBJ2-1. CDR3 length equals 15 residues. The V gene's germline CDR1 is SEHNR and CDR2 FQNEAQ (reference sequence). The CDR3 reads CASSLSFGDYNEQFF.

The CDR3 is CASSTLDRVAYNEQFF. J is TRBJ2-1 and V is TRBV18; the TRBD1 assignment by TCRdb is unverifiable without DNA. The CDR3 is 16 residues long. Germline V CDR1 and CDR2: KGHSH, LQKENI.

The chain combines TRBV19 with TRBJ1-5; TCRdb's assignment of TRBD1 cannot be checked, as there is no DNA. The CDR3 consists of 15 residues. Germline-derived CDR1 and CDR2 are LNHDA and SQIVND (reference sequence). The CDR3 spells CASIPDQGSNQPQHF. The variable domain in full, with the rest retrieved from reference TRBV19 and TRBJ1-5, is DGGITQSPKYLFRKEGQNVTLSCEQNLNHDAMYWYRQDPGQGLRLIYYSQIVNDFQKGDIAEGYSVSREKKESFPLTVTSAQKNPTAFYLCASIPDQGSNQPQHFGDGTRLSIL.

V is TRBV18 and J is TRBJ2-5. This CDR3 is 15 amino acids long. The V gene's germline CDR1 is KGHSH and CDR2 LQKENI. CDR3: CASSPQGQNMETQYF.

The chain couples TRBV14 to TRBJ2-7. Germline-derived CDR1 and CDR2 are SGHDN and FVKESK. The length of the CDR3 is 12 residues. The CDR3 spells CASSQVLYEQYF. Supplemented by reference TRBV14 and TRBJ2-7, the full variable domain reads EAGVTQFPSHSVIEKGQTVTLRCDPISGHDNLYWYRRVMGKEIKFLLHFVKESKQDESGMPNNRFLAERTGGTYSTLKVQPAELEDSGVYFCASSQVLYEQYFGPGTRLTVT.

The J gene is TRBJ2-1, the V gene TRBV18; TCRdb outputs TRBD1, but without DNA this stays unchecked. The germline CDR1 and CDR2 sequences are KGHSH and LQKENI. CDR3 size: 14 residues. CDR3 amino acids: CASSRDRATNEQFF.

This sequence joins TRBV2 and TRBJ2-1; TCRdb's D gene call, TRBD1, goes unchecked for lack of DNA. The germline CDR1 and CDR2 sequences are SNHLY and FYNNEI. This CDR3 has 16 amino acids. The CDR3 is CASSGTGQGAYNEQFF.

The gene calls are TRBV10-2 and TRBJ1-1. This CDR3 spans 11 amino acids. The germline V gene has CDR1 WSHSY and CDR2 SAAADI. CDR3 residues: CASIALAEAFF.

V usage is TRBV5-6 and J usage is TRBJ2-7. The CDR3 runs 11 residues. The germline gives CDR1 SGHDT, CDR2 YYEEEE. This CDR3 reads CASSQAYEQYF.

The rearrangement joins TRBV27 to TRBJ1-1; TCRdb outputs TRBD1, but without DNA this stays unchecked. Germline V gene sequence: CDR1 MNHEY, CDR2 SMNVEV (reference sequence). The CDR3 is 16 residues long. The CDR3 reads CASSSPSSRGPTEAFF.

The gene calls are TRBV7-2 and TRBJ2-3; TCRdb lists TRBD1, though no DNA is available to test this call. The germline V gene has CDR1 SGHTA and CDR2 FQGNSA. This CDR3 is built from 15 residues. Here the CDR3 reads CASSLSGQGTDTQYF.

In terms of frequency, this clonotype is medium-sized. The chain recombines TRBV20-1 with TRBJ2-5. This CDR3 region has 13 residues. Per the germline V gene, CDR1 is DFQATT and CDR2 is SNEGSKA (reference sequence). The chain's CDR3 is CSARDIEGKTQYF.

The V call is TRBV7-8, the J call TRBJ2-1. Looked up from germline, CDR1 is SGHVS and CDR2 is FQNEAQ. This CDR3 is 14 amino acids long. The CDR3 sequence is CASKRYFTYNEQFF. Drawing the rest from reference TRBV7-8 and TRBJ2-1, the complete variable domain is GAGVSQSPRYKVAKRGQDVALRCDPISGHVSLFWYQQALGQGPEFLTYFQNEAQLDKSGLPSDRFFAERPEGSVSTLKIQRTQQEDSAVYLCASKRYFTYNEQFFGPGTRLTVL.

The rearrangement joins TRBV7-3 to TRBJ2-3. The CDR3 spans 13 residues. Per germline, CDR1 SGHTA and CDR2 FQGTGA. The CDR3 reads CASSLQNTDTQYF.

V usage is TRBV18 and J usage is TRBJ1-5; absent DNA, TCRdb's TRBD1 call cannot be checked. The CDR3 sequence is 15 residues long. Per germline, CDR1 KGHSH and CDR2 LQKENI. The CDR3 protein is CASSPLSGPGQPQHF. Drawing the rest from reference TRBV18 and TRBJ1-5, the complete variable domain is NAGVMQNPRHLVRRRGQEARLRCSPMKGHSHVYWYRQLPEEGLKFMVYLQKENIIDESGMPKERFSAEFPKEGPSILRIQQVVRGDSAAYFCASSPLSGPGQPQHFGDGTRLSIL.

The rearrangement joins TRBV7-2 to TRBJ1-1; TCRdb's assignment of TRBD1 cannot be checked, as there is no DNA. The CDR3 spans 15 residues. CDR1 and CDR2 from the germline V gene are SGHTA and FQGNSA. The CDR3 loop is CASSSTTGPNTEAFF.

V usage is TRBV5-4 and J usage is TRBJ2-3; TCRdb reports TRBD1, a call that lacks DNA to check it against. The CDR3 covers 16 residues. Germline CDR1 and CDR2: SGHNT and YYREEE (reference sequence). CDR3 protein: CASSFGGRVETDTQYF.

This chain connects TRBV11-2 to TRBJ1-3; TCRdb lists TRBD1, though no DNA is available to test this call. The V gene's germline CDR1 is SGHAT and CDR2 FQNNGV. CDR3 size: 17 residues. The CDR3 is CASSSRTGVLSGNTIYF.

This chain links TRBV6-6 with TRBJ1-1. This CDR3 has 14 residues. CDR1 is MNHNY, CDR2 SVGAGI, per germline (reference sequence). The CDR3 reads CASSYSTGNTEAFF.

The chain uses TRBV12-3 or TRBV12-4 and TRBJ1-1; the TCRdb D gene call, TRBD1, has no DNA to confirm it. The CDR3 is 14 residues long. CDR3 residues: CASSLIGTNTEAFF.

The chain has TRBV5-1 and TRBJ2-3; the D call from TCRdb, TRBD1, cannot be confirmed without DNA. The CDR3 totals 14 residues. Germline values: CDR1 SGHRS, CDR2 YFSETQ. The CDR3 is CASSLQGSPDTQYF.

CDR3 residues: CSVISVEVNTEAFF. The chain carries TRBV29-1 and TRBJ1-1. CDR1 is SQVTM and CDR2 is ANQGSEA in the germline V gene. CDR3 length: 14 residues. The whole variable domain, remainder taken from reference TRBV29-1 and TRBJ1-1, is SAVISQKPSRDICQRGTSLTIQCQVDSQVTMMFWYRQQPGQSLTLIATANQGSEATYESGFVIDKFPISRPNLTFSTLTVSNMSPEDSSIYLCSVISVEVNTEAFFGQGTRLTVV.

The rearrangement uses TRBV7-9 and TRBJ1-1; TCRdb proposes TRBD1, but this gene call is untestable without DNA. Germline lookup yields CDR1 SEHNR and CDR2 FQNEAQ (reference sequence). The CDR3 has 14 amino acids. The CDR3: CASSFTGANTEAFF.

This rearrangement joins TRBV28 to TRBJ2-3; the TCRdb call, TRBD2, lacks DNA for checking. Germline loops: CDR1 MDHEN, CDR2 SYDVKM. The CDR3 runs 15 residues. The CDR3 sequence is CAGRGGAGTTDTQYF.